This record looks at one TCR beta chain sequence and its context. The table came from immunoSEQ multiplex PCR; TCRdb's copy has only in-frame clones and leaves some out. The table includes 400,000 to 450,000 clones, 89% detected once. This specimen belongs to a study of blood T cell repertoires in COVID-19. Study in general: Donors in the United States, Italy and Spain gave samples during acute or convalescent COVID-19. T cells, B-cell-depleted T cells, or PBMCs provided the cDNA or gDNA that served as material.

With 0 bases removed from V and 2 bases from J, the gap between germline ends came to 10 bases. Germline V gives CDR1 MGHRA, CDR2 YSYEKL. This CDR3 region has 15 residues. The sequence derives from a woman aged 40 to 50 with COVID-19, enrolled during active disease. Sequenced sample: peripheral blood. The V gene is TRBV4-1, the J gene TRBJ1-2; TRBD1 is a possible D gene (6 bases). The CDR3 DNA sequence: TGCGCCAGCAGCCAAGATCCAGGGGTCAACTATGGCTACACCTTC. This translates into CASSQDPGVNYGYTF.